This T cell receptor (beta chain) derives from a study of Ad26.COV2.S vaccination and SARS-CoV-2 variants. The treatment: some 20 received Ad26.COV2.S at low or high dose, single or two shots; roughly five received placebo; per-sample allocation not given. The samples were gathered on day 63 after the first injection of vaccine or placebo. The germline V gene encodes CDR1 SEHNR and CDR2 FQNEAQ (reference sequence). V gave up 4 bases and J gave up 3 bases, with 8 bases separating them. This CDR3 comprises 13 residues. This clone was picked up one time. The same CDR3 can be traced to other DNA sequences in this sample. The table came from immunoSEQ multiplex PCR; TCRdb's copy has only in-frame clones and leaves some out. The sample records roughly 460,000 clones, nearly 90% being singletons.

This sequence joins TRBV7-9 and TRBJ2-3, with D possibly TRBD2 on 6 matching bases. The TCR comes from a person aged 18 to 59 who received the Ad26.COV2.S COVID-19 vaccine or a placebo. The sequencing here drew on peripheral blood, taken in a trial of Ad26.COV2.S vaccine versus placebo. The CDR3 nucleotides are TGTGCCAGCAGCTCCGGGGGTACAGATACGCAGTATTTT. Translation gives CASSSGGTDTQYF.